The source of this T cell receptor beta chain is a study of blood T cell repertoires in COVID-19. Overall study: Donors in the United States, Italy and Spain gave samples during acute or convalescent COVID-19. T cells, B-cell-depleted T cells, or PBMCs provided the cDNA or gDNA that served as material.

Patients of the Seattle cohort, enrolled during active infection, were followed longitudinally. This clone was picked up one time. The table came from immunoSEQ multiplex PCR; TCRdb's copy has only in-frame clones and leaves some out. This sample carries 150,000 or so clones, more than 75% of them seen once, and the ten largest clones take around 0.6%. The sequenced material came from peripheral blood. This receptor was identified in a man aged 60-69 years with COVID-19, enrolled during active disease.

The CDR3 DNA is TGCGCCAGCAGCACAGCTAGCGGGCTCTACAATGAGCAGTTCTTC. Protein product: CASSTASGLYNEQFF. V is TRBV4-1 and J is TRBJ2-1, with TRBD2 matching 8 bases. CDR1 and CDR2 from the germline V gene are MGHRA and YSYEKL. V lost 5 bases to trimming and J lost 3 bases; unmatched junction nucleotides: 6. There are 15 residues in the CDR3.